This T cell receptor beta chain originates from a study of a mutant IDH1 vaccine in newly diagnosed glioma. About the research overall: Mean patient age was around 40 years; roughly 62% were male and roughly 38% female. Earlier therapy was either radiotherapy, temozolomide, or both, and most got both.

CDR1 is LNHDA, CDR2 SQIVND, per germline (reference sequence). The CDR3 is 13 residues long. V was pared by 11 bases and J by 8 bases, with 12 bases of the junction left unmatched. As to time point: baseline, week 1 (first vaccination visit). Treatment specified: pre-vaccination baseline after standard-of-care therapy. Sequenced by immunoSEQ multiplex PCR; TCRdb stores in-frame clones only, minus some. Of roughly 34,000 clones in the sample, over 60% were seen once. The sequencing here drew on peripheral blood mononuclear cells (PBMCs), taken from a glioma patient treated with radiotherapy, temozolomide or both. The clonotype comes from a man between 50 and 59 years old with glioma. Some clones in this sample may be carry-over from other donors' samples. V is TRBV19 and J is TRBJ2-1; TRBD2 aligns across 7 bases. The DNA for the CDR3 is TGTGCCGTGGGGGACTACCAGTCCGATGAGCAGTTCTTC. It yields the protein CAVGDYQSDEQFF.